The 24 T cell receptor beta chains below all came from one sample that was sequenced in a study of T cell repertoires in cytomegalovirus infection. Each CDR3 protein is one row after TCRdb ran MiXCR on the reads. In the table there are 250,000 to 300,000 distinct CDR3 sequences, roughly 9% of which are singletons. The sequenced sample was PBMCs. These receptors were collected from a human donor in good health (CMV status not recorded). Some clones in this sample may be carry-over from other donors' samples.

This clonotype was recorded many times. The rearrangement uses TRBV7-2 and TRBJ1-1; possibly TRBD1 for D (6 bases). The CDR3 is made up of 15 amino acids. Trimming shortened V by 5 bases and J by 7 bases, and 20 bases separated the two germline ends. CDR1 is SGHTA and CDR2 is FQGNSA in the germline V gene. The CDR3 region has the DNA TGTGCCAGCAGCCCGGTTATTCAGGGGAAGAGTGAAGCTTTCTTT. It yields the protein CASSPVIQGKSEAFF.

The chain has TRBV7-2 and TRBJ2-1, with a weak D call TRBD2 (6 bases). Looked up from germline, CDR1 is SGHTA and CDR2 is FQGNSA. CDR3 length equals 14 residues. Trimming stripped 1 base from V and 6 bases from J, with 10 bases between. The CDR3 spells CASSLGRGPNEQFF. DNA for the CDR3: TGTGCCAGCAGCTTAGGGCGGGGCCCCAATGAGCAGTTCTTC.

V usage is TRBV7-4 and J usage is TRBJ2-1; 8 nucleotides align to TRBD1. CDR3 length: 12 residues. Germline V gene lookup returns CDR1 SGHVT and CDR2 SQSDAQ. V dropped 3 bases and J dropped 16; count of bases not matched to a gene: 8. In DNA form, the CDR3 reads TGTGCCAGCAGCTTTCCCCTAGGACAGGGATTCTTC. Translation: CASSFPLGQGFF.

This chain links TRBV7-4 with TRBJ2-1; 9 nucleotides agree with TRBD2. Germline CDR1 SGHVT, CDR2 SQSDAQ. Trimming took 4 bases from V and 3 from J; bases not matched to a gene: 7. This CDR3 is built from 16 residues. In nucleotides, the CDR3 is TGTGCCAGCAGCTCCCATATAGCGGGAGTCTACAATGAGCAGTTCTTC. It translates to CASSSHIAGVYNEQFF.

This clonotype was picked up many times. J is TRBJ1-2 and V is TRBV12-3 or TRBV12-4; no firm D call. Trimming left V 6 bases short and J 4 bases short, with 12 bases between. The CDR3 covers 13 residues. As DNA, the CDR3 is TGTGCCAGCAGGGCGGGGATTAGCTATGGCTACACCTTC. Protein: CASRAGISYGYTF.

The table lists this clonotype with many counts. As DNA, the CDR3 is TGTGCCAGCAGCCAAGGGGTGGGTGGCAATCAGCCCCAGCATTTT. Its protein product is CASSQGVGGNQPQHF. The chain combines TRBV11-2 with TRBJ1-5, with D perhaps matching TRBD1 (5 bases). Germline CDR1 is SGHAT and CDR2 is FQNNGV. This CDR3 contains 15 residues. Trimming left V 5 bases short and J 2 bases short, with 13 bases between.

This clonotype was observed a handful of times. The CDR3 loop reads CASSLKDWTDTQYF. In DNA, the CDR3 is TGTGCCAGCAGCTTAAAGGATTGGACAGATACGCAGTATTTT. The rearrangement joins TRBV7-9 to TRBJ2-3; D gene unclear. Germline CDR1 reads SEHNR; CDR2 reads FQNEAQ (reference sequence). Trimming took off 2 bases at V and 3 bases at J, with 9 bases between the two ends. This CDR3 region has 14 residues.

This clonotype has just a few counts. J is TRBJ1-2 and V is TRBV7-3; the D gene is possibly TRBD1 (5 bases). Germline V CDR1 and CDR2: SGHTA, FQGTGA. This CDR3 spans 17 amino acids. The V gene lost 5 bases and the J gene lost 4 bases, with 23 bases spanning the gap. The CDR3 here is CASSAGPMTGGRYGYTF. DNA for the CDR3: TGTGCCAGCAGCGCGGGGCCGATGACGGGGGGACGCTATGGCTACACCTTC. The whole variable domain, filled in from reference TRBV7-3 and TRBJ1-2, reads GAGVSQTPSNKVTEKGKYVELRCDPISGHTALYWYRQSLGQGPEFLIYFQGTGAADDSGLPNDRFFAVRPEGSVSTLKIQRTERGDSAVYLCASSAGPMTGGRYGYTFGSGTRLTVV.

This clonotype has just a few counts. This chain uses TRBV29-1 with TRBJ2-7; 7 nucleotides line up with TRBD2. Per germline, CDR1 SQVTM and CDR2 ANQGSEA. V lost 5 bases, J lost 4 bases, and 8 bases stayed unmatched. CDR3 length: 13 amino acids. The CDR3 coding sequence is TGCAGCGTTCAAACGGCGGGGGAGTACGAGCAGTACTTC. Its protein is CSVQTAGEYEQYF.

At least ten counts were recorded for this clonotype. V and J are TRBV7-2 and TRBJ1-5; D is possibly TRBD1 (6 bases). Trimming pared 2 bases from V and 7 bases from J, leaving 12 bases between. The CDR3 is 14 amino acids. Germline V gene sequence: CDR1 SGHTA, CDR2 FQGNSA. Here the CDR3 DNA reads TGTGCCAGCAGCTTAATAGGCCAGGGGCAGCCCCAGCATTTT. Encoded protein: CASSLIGQGQPQHF.

As concerns this clonotype: This may arise from a read error, as a much more abundant clone is one base away. CDR3 in amino acids: CVSSLGGGGLGQESTEAFF. The DNA of the CDR3 is TGTGTCAGCAGCTTAGGTGGGGGGGGCCTCGGACAGGAGAGCACTGAAGCTTTCTTT. The rearrangement links TRBV7-8 to TRBJ1-1; 7 bases map to TRBD1. The CDR3 has 19 residues. Germline-derived CDR1 and CDR2 are SGHVS and FQNEAQ.

This clonotype was observed at least ten times. The V and J genes are TRBV27 and TRBJ1-2; the match to TRBD1 covers 7 bases. Germline V lookup: CDR1 MNHEY, CDR2 SMNVEV (reference sequence). The CDR3 length is 15 residues. V was clipped by 1 base and J by 3 bases; unmatched bases: 5. In DNA form, the CDR3 reads TGTGCCAGCAGTTTATGGTCAGGGGGAGACTATGGCTACACCTTC. Protein: CASSLWSGGDYGYTF.

This clonotype has a count of ten or more. The genes are TRBV7-6 and TRBJ1-1, with D perhaps TRBD1 (5 bases). The V gene's germline CDR1 is SGHVS and CDR2 FNYEAQ. The CDR3 consists of 14 residues. The V gene lost 5 bases and the J gene lost 0 bases, with 10 bases spanning the gap. The CDR3 is CASSTRDLNTEAFF. DNA for the CDR3: TGTGCCAGCAGCACCCGGGACTTGAACACTGAAGCTTTCTTT.

Comment on this clonotype: Sequence at one end of the junction differs from germline and may be a read error. This sequence joins TRBV7-4 and TRBJ2-1; D is perhaps TRBD1 (6 bases). The germline V gene has CDR1 SGHVT and CDR2 SQSDAQ. The CDR3 length is 15 residues. CDR3 sequence reads: CVSSLKGDSYNEQFF. CDR3 DNA sequence: TGTGTCAGCAGCCTCAAGGGGGATTCCTACAATGAGCAGTTCTTC.

Many counts were recorded for this clonotype. V and J are TRBV12-3 or TRBV12-4 and TRBJ2-7; D is possibly TRBD2 (6 bases). Trimming shortened V by 7 bases and J by 4 bases, and 14 bases separated the two germline ends. The CDR3 is made up of 13 amino acids. CDR3 in amino acids: CASNSDYQYEQYF. The CDR3 DNA follows: TGTGCCAGCAACTCGGACTACCAATACGAGCAGTACTTC.

This clonotype was seen repeatedly, ten times or more. The rearrangement links TRBV7-2 to TRBJ2-1; the match to TRBD2 covers 9 bases. The V gene end was trimmed by 4 bases and the J gene end by 4 bases; junction bases not matched to a gene: 8. Germline CDR1 is SGHTA and CDR2 is FQGNSA. The CDR3 runs 16 residues. CDR3: CASSSAGGGAYNEQFF. The CDR3 nucleotides read TGTGCCAGCAGCTCCGCCGGCGGGGGGGCGTACAATGAGCAGTTCTTC.

This clonotype was observed at least ten times. The chain joins TRBV28 to TRBJ2-7; TRBD2 agrees at 12 bases. V shed 6 bases and J 3 bases; nucleotides not matched to a gene: 3. CDR3 length: 14 residues. Per the germline V gene, CDR1 is MDHEN and CDR2 is SYDVKM. CDR3 sequence reads: CASRPGLAGYEQYF. Here the CDR3 DNA reads TGTGCCAGCAGGCCGGGACTAGCGGGCTACGAGCAGTACTTC.

Ten or more counts support this clonotype. The rearrangement links TRBV6-1 to TRBJ1-2; no reliable D call. Germline loops: CDR1 MNHNS, CDR2 SASEGT. This CDR3 has 13 residues. V lost 7 bases and J 5 bases, leaving 14 bases between the germline ends. In DNA, the CDR3 is TGTGCCAGCAATCCCGGGCCCCAATATGGCTACACCTTC. It translates to CASNPGPQYGYTF.

This clonotype was seen only a few times. This chain joins TRBV29-1 and TRBJ2-1; D remains ambiguous. The germline V and J ends were trimmed by 6 bases and 9 bases, with 9 bases remaining between them. This CDR3 is 10 amino acids long. Looked up from germline, CDR1 is SQVTM and CDR2 is ANQGSEA. The CDR3 protein is CSVTGVEQFF. For the CDR3, the DNA is TGCAGCGTGACGGGTGTTGAGCAGTTCTTC.

The chain employs TRBV7-2 and TRBJ1-2; D remains ambiguous. Germline values: CDR1 SGHTA, CDR2 FQGNSA. The CDR3 has 14 amino acids. Trimming cost V 0 bases and J 1 base, with 6 bases left between them. The CDR3: CASSLADGNYGYTF. The CDR3 DNA follows: TGTGCCAGCAGCTTAGCCGACGGTAACTATGGCTACACCTTC.

In this sample, this clonotype turned up many times. This chain joins TRBV7-2 and TRBJ1-3; the D is unclear. The V gene's germline CDR1 is SGHTA and CDR2 FQGNSA. Between the trimmed V and J ends, which lost 2 bases and 0 bases, there was a span of 14 bases. This CDR3 is 17 amino acids long. The CDR3 region is CASSLWFTGSSGNTIYF. As DNA, the CDR3 is TGTGCCAGCAGCTTATGGTTTACTGGGAGCTCTGGAAACACCATATATTTT.

This clonotype has just a few counts. The chain combines TRBV7-3 with TRBJ2-7; 9 positions agree with TRBD1. Germline CDR1 is SGHTA and CDR2 is FQGTGA. CDR3 length: 14 residues. With V trimmed by 5 bases and J by 6 bases, 8 bases remained unmatched. CDR3 in amino acids: CASSPDRGSREQYF. Written as DNA, the CDR3 is TGTGCCAGCAGCCCGGACAGGGGCTCCCGCGAGCAGTACTTC.

This clonotype has ten or more counts. The chain recombines TRBV7-2 with TRBJ2-4; TRBD2 matches 7 bases. The germline gives CDR1 SGHTA, CDR2 FQGNSA. Trimming at V came to 6 bases and at J to 9 bases, leaving 5 bases not matched to a gene. The CDR3 is 12 amino acids. The CDR3 DNA reads as TGTGCCAGCAGTCGTGGGAGGGTCATTCAGTACTTC. This encodes CASSRGRVIQYF.

This clonotype was seen repeatedly, ten times or more. V and J are TRBV5-1 and TRBJ1-1; a possible D gene is TRBD1 (6 bases). The CDR3 sequence is 13 residues long. With 5 bases removed from V and 6 bases from J, the gap between germline ends came to 14 bases. Germline CDR1 SGHRS, CDR2 YFSETQ. The CDR3 sequence is CASRFWQGSEAFF. The CDR3 DNA reads as TGCGCCAGCAGATTTTGGCAGGGGTCTGAAGCTTTCTTT.